The entry below gives a single T cell receptor (beta chain) sequence along with its context. This sample is part of a study of regulatory T cells in long-lasting Graves disease. Overall study: It was over 5 years of antithyroid drugs, with positive TSH receptor antibodies, that meant persistent Graves' disease.

The V and J ends lost 2 bases and 3 bases respectively, with 10 bases between them. There are 14 residues in the CDR3. Per the germline V gene, CDR1 is LNHDA and CDR2 is SQIVND (reference sequence). Time point defined: persistent/refractory GD, antithyroid drugs over 5 years with positive TRAb. Isolated PBMC RNA provided the starting material for the TCR library. According to the study, TCR beta libraries were built with iRepertoire HTBI primers and CDR3-region Arm-PCR. Per the authors' pipeline: In the combined samples, 62 TRBV and 14 TRBJ segments were identified. TCRdb processed the multiplex PCR reads anew with MiXCR; each CDR3 protein has one entry. In this record, the V and J calls reflect TCRdb's handling and not the investigators' own analysis. Here the sample spans hundreds of thousands of distinct CDR3 sequences, approximately 31% being singletons.

The clonotype originates from a female donor with Graves disease. J is TRBJ1-1 and V is TRBV19; maybe TRBD1 (5 bases). Sequencing was performed on peripheral blood mononuclear cells (PBMCs), taken when the disease was refractory, from a patient treated with antithyroid drugs. The CDR3 coding sequence is TGTGCCAGTAGTATATTAGACAGAGACACTGAAGCTTTCTTT. Its translation: CASSILDRDTEAFF.